This T cell receptor (beta chain) emerged from a study of molecular identifiers for immune sequencing clone quantification. Study observations and caveats: Over 98% of effector molecules, yet under 1% of naive-cell molecules, were held by clones above 20 RNA copies.

Sorting isolated naive CD8 T cells as CD8+CD4-CCR7+CD45RA+ events. Per the germline V gene, CDR1 is MNHEY and CDR2 is SMNVEV (reference sequence). With 3 bases removed from V and 7 bases from J, the gap between germline ends came to 10 bases. This CDR3 has 13 residues. TCRdb re-called the PCR reads with MiXCR, one entry per CDR3 protein. The sample yields about 640,000 distinct CDR3 sequences, about 20% seen once. The table lists this clonotype with many counts. Antigen specificity is unknown. This chain links TRBV27 with TRBJ2-4; no firm D call. The TCR sequence derives from a human donor in good health. Some libraries in this study had Jurkat cell RNA spiked in. Sequenced input: naive CD8+ T cells from blood, with Jurkat cell RNA spiked in. The subset: FACS-sorted CD8+CD4-CCR7+CD45RA+ naive T cells. This CDR3 reads CASSLTPTNIQYF. For the CDR3, the DNA is TGTGCCAGCAGTTTGACCCCAACCAACATTCAGTACTTC.